The following is a T cell receptor beta chain sequence with its context. The antigen is undetermined. These data originate in a study of regulatory T cells in long-lasting Graves disease. Study observations and caveats: Persistent disease was characterized by preferential usage of TRBV28, TRBJ1-2 and TRBJ2-5.

With iRepertoire HTBI primers and Arm-PCR of CDR3 regions, TCR beta libraries were built. TCRdb re-called the multiplex PCR reads through MiXCR, storing one row per CDR3 protein. The sample carries 500,000 to 800,000 distinct CDR3 sequences, approximately 29% recorded once. This CDR3 has 13 amino acids. Germline CDR1 SGHVS, CDR2 FNYEAQ. Unmatched junction bases numbered 6, after V lost 7 bases and J lost 4 bases. The time point denotes: persistent/refractory GD, antithyroid drugs over 5 years with positive TRAb. Scientists built the TCR library using RNA that was extracted from PBMCs. The authors drew patients from an endocrinology department in Xi'an, China.

V and J are TRBV7-6 and TRBJ1-1; 7 nucleotides agree with TRBD1. The sequence was obtained from a female donor with Graves disease. Sequences were derived from peripheral blood mononuclear cells (PBMCs), sampled when the disease was refractory, from a patient treated with antithyroid drugs. This chain's CDR3 is CASTMSGGTEAFF. The CDR3 DNA follows: TGTGCCAGCACCATGTCAGGGGGCACTGAAGCTTTCTTT.